This T cell receptor (beta chain) was recorded in a study of T-cell reconstitution after alpha-beta-depleted transplantation in children. Turning to this clonotype: The antigen is unknown.

General observations from the study: Newly produced T cells mostly provided counts and TCRbeta diversity after one year, as hyperexpanded clones declined.

V gave up 1 base and J gave up 2 bases; unmatched junction bases: 2. This CDR3 contains 15 residues. Germline V gene lookup returns CDR1 SGHTA and CDR2 FQGTGA. Construction of the TCRbeta library involved unique molecular identifiers. MiXCR was run by TCRdb on the PCR reads, yielding one entry per CDR3 protein. Of about 980,000 distinct CDR3 sequences listed, roughly 29% are singletons. The chain is built from TRBV7-3 and TRBJ2-7; 10 bases align to TRBD2. This TCR came from a boy under two years old who had a stem cell transplant for SCID, so the T cells may come from the graft donor. Sequencing used PBMCs, mostly from graft donor cells, obtained 360 days after TCRalphabeta/CD19-depleted stem cell transplant. CDR3 protein: CASSLKAGGPYEQYF. The DNA for the CDR3 is TGTGCCAGCAGCTTAAAAGCGGGGGGGCCCTACGAGCAGTACTTC.